This T cell receptor (beta chain) appears in the sequencing data of a study of OX40 agonist ivuxolimab in advanced cancers. Study-level points and caveats: Antigen specificity of clonally expanded peripheral T cells was not established.

Remarks on this clone: Its antigen is not known.

Sequenced by immunoSEQ multiplex PCR; TCRdb stores in-frame clones only, minus some. The sample lists approximately 23,000 clones, over 80% occurring once. V was pared by 4 bases and J by 3 bases, with 3 bases of the junction left unmatched. The CDR3 covers 15 residues. The germline gives CDR1 SGHTA, CDR2 FQGTGA. The clonotype was recovered from an adult with an advanced solid tumor such as melanoma, head and neck, liver or kidney cancer. V is TRBV7-3 and J is TRBJ2-7; 13 positions agree with TRBD2. The source material was CD4+ or CD8+ T cells sorted from blood, sampled in a trial of the OX40 agonist ivuxolimab. The CDR3 nucleotides are TGTGCCAGCAGCTCACTAGCGGGGGGGCTCTACGAGCAGTACTTC. Protein sequence: CASSSLAGGLYEQYF.